A selection of T cell receptor beta chains follows, all from one sample in a study of radiotherapy plus CTLA-4 blockade in lung cancer. Profiled with immunoSEQ multiplex PCR; TCRdb holds only in-frame clones, not every one. The sample records some 87,000 clones, approximately 80% being singletons. This material consisted of peripheral blood, taken from a patient treated with radiotherapy plus ipilimumab. These receptors all stem from a human donor with non-small cell lung cancer that progressed on radiotherapy plus ipilimumab. Both conserved end residues are part of each CDR3. The D gene is left open where the match is weak. Clone size appears in some rows only: once, few, many, or a class for an expanded clone.

d_call j_call v_call clone_size cdr3_nt cdr3_aa
. TRBJ1-6 TRBV9 . TGTGCCAGCAGCGCCGACCACAGGGTCCGTAATTCACCCCTCCACTTT CASSADHRVRNSPLHF
. TRBJ2-7 TRBV4-2 . TGTGCCAGCAGCCGTATAGAGACAGCGGACGAGCAGTACTTC CASSRIETADEQYF
TRBD1 TRBJ2-7 TRBV7-3 . TGTGCCAGCAGCTTAGGGGGACAGGGCCCCTACGAGCAGTACTTC CASSLGGQGPYEQYF
. TRBJ2-7 TRBV9 . TGTGCCAGCAGCGTAGAGAACGGATACGAGCAGTACTTC CASSVENGYEQYF
. TRBJ2-7 TRBV6-1 . TGTGCCACCACTAGGGGGAAGGAATACGAGCAGTACTTC CATTRGKEYEQYF
. TRBJ1-2 TRBV7-2 . TGTGCCAGCAGCTTTTTGGCAGGGAACTATGGCTACACCTTC CASSFLAGNYGYTF
. TRBJ2-5 TRBV4-2 . TGTGCCAGCAGCCAACCCGAGACCACAGGGGAGGGGGAGACCCAGTACTTC CASSQPETTGEGETQYF
. TRBJ1-6 TRBV28 . TGTGCCGGTCGGAGGAGGGGGTCCTATAATTCACCCCTCCACTTT CAGRRRGSYNSPLHF
. TRBJ1-1 TRBV7-3 few TGTGCCAGCAGGGAAGACATGAACACTGAAGCTTTCTTT CASREDMNTEAFF
. TRBJ2-1 TRBV7-2 . TGTGCCAGCAGCCCCATAGAGGGAGCGTCCTACAATGAGCAGTTCTTC CASSPIEGASYNEQFF
TRBD1 TRBJ2-1 TRBV5-1 . TGCGCCAGCAGCCCACTGACAGGGACCTACAATGAGCAGTTCTTC CASSPLTGTYNEQFF
. TRBJ2-7 TRBV5-1 once TGCGCCAGCAGCTTAGAGGGGGGGTACGAGCAGTACTTC CASSLEGGYEQYF
TRBD2 TRBJ2-1 TRBV4-3 . TGCGCCAGCAGCCAAGGCCCGTGGGGCGGGAGCTATGAGCAGTTCTTC CASSQGPWGGSYEQFF
. TRBJ1-1 TRBV4-3 . TGCGCCAGCAGCCAAGATCCCAGGGCGAACACTGAAGCTTTCTTT CASSQDPRANTEAFF
. TRBJ2-7 TRBV16 . TGTGCCAGCAGCCGGGACCCGGGGTACGAGCAGTACTTC CASSRDPGYEQYF
. TRBJ1-5 TRBV28 few TGTGCCAGCAGTTCGGGTTTTGGCAGGGGCAATCAGCCCCAGCATTTT CASSSGFGRGNQPQHF
. TRBJ1-3 TRBV9 . TGTGCCAGCAGCGTCGGCCAGGCTGGTTTCTCGAGGGGAAACACCATATATTTT CASSVGQAGFSRGNTIYF
TRBD1 TRBJ1-2 TRBV29-1 few TGCAGCGCTCGACAGGGTTATGGCTACACCTTC CSARQGYGYTF
TRBD2 TRBJ2-3 TRBV7-6 . TGTGCCAGCAGCTTGCCGGGCCAGAAACTAGCGGGAGATGGTTTAGATACGCAGTATTTT CASSLPGQKLAGDGLDTQYF
TRBD1 TRBJ2-3 TRBV7-8 . TGTGCCAGCAGCTTACGGCGGGACAGGGCCCCACTTAGCACAGATACGCAGTATTTT CASSLRRDRAPLSTDTQYF
. TRBJ1-5 TRBV30 . TGTGCCGGAGGGTACAGGTCACAGCCCCAGCATTTT CAGGYRSQPQHF
. TRBJ2-5 TRBV6-5 . TGTGCCAGCAGAGGGGGGGCGCGGGAGACCCAGTACTTC CASRGGARETQYF
TRBD1 TRBJ1-1 TRBV19 once TGTGCCAGTAGTCCCCGACAGGGGGCAGTGAACACTGAAGCTTTCTTT CASSPRQGAVNTEAFF
. TRBJ2-7 TRBV27 . TGTGCCAGCAGTTTAGGATCATCGTCCCCCTACGAGCAGTACTTC CASSLGSSSPYEQYF
TRBD1 TRBJ2-1 TRBV5-5 once TGTGCCAGCAGCTTGGCCATTCAGGGGGCAGATGAGCAGTTCTTC CASSLAIQGADEQFF
. TRBJ2-2 TRBV4-1 . TGCGCCAGCAGCCAAGGGCAGAACACCGGGGAGCTGTTTTTT CASSQGQNTGELFF
. TRBJ2-7 TRBV7-7 few TGTGCCATAGGAGGGGCTTCCGCTACCGAGCAGTACTTC CAIGGASATEQYF
TRBD1 TRBJ2-7 TRBV18 few TGTGCCAGCTCACCACTGGCACCGGGACAGACCTCCTACGAGCAGTACTTC CASSPLAPGQTSYEQYF
TRBD1 TRBJ1-2 TRBV27 . TGTGCCAGCCGAAAACAGGGGCCCTATGGCTACACCTTC CASRKQGPYGYTF
. TRBJ2-5 TRBV5-1 once TGCGCCAGCAGTCAGGGGAGGGGGCAAGAGACCCAGTACTTC CASSQGRGQETQYF
. TRBJ1-2 TRBV5-1 few TGCGCCAGCAGCTCCCAGGGGAAGCATGGCTACACCTTC CASSSQGKHGYTF
TRBD1 TRBJ2-5 TRBV7-7 . TGTGCTAGCAGCAAGGGGGCGGCTCAAGAGACCCAGTACTTC CASSKGAAQETQYF
TRBD2 TRBJ2-7 TRBV6-6 . TGTGCCAGCAAAAGCCGAACTAGCGGGGTTACCTACGAGCAGTACTTC CASKSRTSGVTYEQYF
. TRBJ2-5 TRBV5-1 once TGCGCCAGCAGCTTGGGTCAGGTTCCCCAAGAGACCCAGTACTTC CASSLGQVPQETQYF
TRBD1 TRBJ2-7 TRBV10-3 . TGTGCCACCGGGACAGCAAGCTCCTACGAGCAGTACTTC CATGTASSYEQYF
TRBD1 TRBJ1-5 TRBV6-5 . TGTGCCAGCAGTGCGGGACAGTTCAATCAGCCCCAGCATTTT CASSAGQFNQPQHF
. TRBJ1-1 TRBV7-9 once TGTGCCAGCAGCTTAGAGGGACAAAGCACTGAAGCTTTCTTT CASSLEGQSTEAFF
TRBD1 TRBJ1-6 TRBV6-5 few TGTGCCAGCACAAGACAGGGTTATTCACCCCTCCACTTT CASTRQGYSPLHF
TRBD2 TRBJ2-1 TRBV7-2 once TGTGCCAGCAGCCTGGGACTAGCGGGAGCCAGCTCCTACAATGAGCAGTTCTTC CASSLGLAGASSYNEQFF
. TRBJ2-2 TRBV7-2 . TGTGCCAGCAGCTTAGGCCCCCCCGGGACGGCGAACACCGGGGAGCTGTTTTTT CASSLGPPGTANTGELFF
. TRBJ1-5 TRBV5-5 . TGTGCCAGCAGCTTGGAATGGACAGTCAATCAGCCCCAGCATTTT CASSLEWTVNQPQHF
. TRBJ1-1 TRBV6-5 few TGTGCCAGCAGTTACTCGAACGCAGGAAACACTGAAGCTTTCTTT CASSYSNAGNTEAFF
. TRBJ2-7 TRBV5-6 . TGTGCCAGCAGATCACAGGGACACGCAGTAAGTGGCGAGCAGTACTTC CASRSQGHAVSGEQYF
. TRBJ2-1 TRBV29-1 . TGCAGCGTTGAAGAGGGTACCGGGACAAGGCTGTTCTTC CSVEEGTGTRLFF
. TRBJ2-5 TRBV10-3 . TGTGCCATCAGTGAGCCGGGGCGAGAATCAGAGACCCAGTACTTC CAISEPGRESETQYF
TRBD2 TRBJ2-1 TRBV7-3 . TGTGCCAGCAGTAGCGGGGCCCTCTGGAAAGAGCAGTTCTTC CASSSGALWKEQFF
TRBD1 TRBJ2-1 TRBV9 . TGTGCCAGCAGCGCTCCAGGGGGAAGCTCCTACAATGAGCAGTTCTTC CASSAPGGSSYNEQFF
. TRBJ2-7 TRBV11-2 . TGTGCCAGCAGCTTAGCGCGGTACGAGCAGTACTTC CASSLARYEQYF
. TRBJ1-1 TRBV21-1 . TGTGCCAGCAGCAAAGCGCTGGAGGGGGGGGCTACCGACGGGTACACTGAAGCTTTCTTT CASSKALEGGATDGYTEAFF
. TRBJ1-2 TRBV7-2 . TGTGCCAGCAGCTTAGTTGCAGGGTTGGGGTATGGCTACACCTTC CASSLVAGLGYGYTF
. TRBJ2-7 TRBV5-6 . TGTGCCAGCAGCTACCTCGAGACCTACGAGCAGTACTTC CASSYLETYEQYF
. TRBJ1-3 TRBV18 once TGTGCCAGCTCACGCTCCCCCGGGACCTCTGGAAACACCATATATTTT CASSRSPGTSGNTIYF